The 27 T cell receptor beta chains below all came from one sample that was sequenced in a study of shared T cell receptors in the human thymus. Clones were sequenced by immunoSEQ multiplex PCR, and TCRdb holds only the in-frame ones, with some missing. The sample yields roughly 710,000 clones, roughly 88% seen once. These data also formed part of another study, on human thymus T cells.

The sequenced sample was thymocytes. These receptor sequences come from a girl less than two years old with a congenital heart defect.

The chain joins TRBV27 to TRBJ2-3; TRBD2 aligns across 8 bases. The CDR3 runs 15 residues. The germline CDR1 and CDR2 sequences are MNHEY and SMNVEV (reference sequence). J lost 1 base, V lost 3 bases, and 3 bases had no gene match. The CDR3 loop is CASSLELAGTDTQYF. The CDR3 bases are TGTGCCAGCAGTTTGGAACTAGCGGGCACAGATACGCAGTATTTT.

The chain joins TRBV5-6 to TRBJ1-4; D remains unclear. The CDR3 has 13 residues. The ends were cut back, 1 base at V and 11 bases at J, with 12 bases in the middle. The germline V gene has CDR1 SGHDT and CDR2 YYEEEE. The CDR3 nucleotides read TGTGCCAGCAGCTTGCATGGGAGGGAGAAACTGTTTTTT. It codes for CASSLHGREKLFF.

The chain is built from TRBV4-3 and TRBJ1-1; D remains unclear. Germline CDR1 is LGHNA and CDR2 is YSLEER. The V gene lost 0 bases and the J gene lost 0 bases, with 23 bases spanning the gap. The CDR3 has 20 amino acids. CDR3 in amino acids: CASSQDWRLRISSLNTEAFF. The CDR3 DNA sequence: TGCGCCAGCAGCCAAGATTGGCGTTTGAGGATCTCCTCCTTGAACACTGAAGCTTTCTTT.

The chain carries TRBV7-2 and TRBJ2-1; D uncertain. V was cut by 5 bases and J by 5 bases, with 16 bases left in between. Per germline, CDR1 SGHTA and CDR2 FQGNSA. The CDR3 length is 15 residues. For the CDR3, the DNA is TGTGCCAGCAGCCCCAACCCCGGAGTACACAATGAGCAGTTCTTC. Its translation is CASSPNPGVHNEQFF.

V is TRBV5-4 and J is TRBJ1-2, with TRBD1 identical over 10 bases. Looked up from germline, CDR1 is SGHNT and CDR2 is YYREEE (reference sequence). J lost 8 bases, V lost 0 bases, and 16 bases had no gene match. This CDR3 has 18 amino acids. The DNA of the CDR3 is TGTGCCAGCAGCTTGGACAGTGGACAGGGGGTCAATCCTTGCGGCTACACCTTC. As protein: CASSLDSGQGVNPCGYTF.

The chain links TRBV21-1 to TRBJ2-4; the listed D gene, TRBD2, was not tested against the DNA. TRBV21-1 is tagged as a pseudogene. The CDR3 loop spans 18 amino acids. CDR3 amino acids: CASSTELPARSVWGVQYF. The DNA of the CDR3 is TGTGCCAGCAGCACCGAATTGCCGGCCAGGTCCGTCTGGGGGGTTCAGTACTTC.

This chain uses TRBV25-1 with TRBJ1-2; TRBD1 aligns across 7 bases. The V gene end was trimmed by 5 bases and the J gene end by 2 bases; junction bases not matched to a gene: 8. CDR3 size: 15 residues. Per the germline V gene, CDR1 is MGHDK and CDR2 is SYGVNS. The CDR3 is CASSPRQGVNYGYTF. The CDR3 DNA reads TGTGCCAGCAGTCCCAGGCAGGGGGTCAACTATGGCTACACCTTC.

The CDR3 DNA reads TGTGCCAGCAGCTTAAGGAAGGGGATGAACACTGAAGCTTTCTTT. This sequence encodes CASSLRKGMNTEAFF. The V and J genes are TRBV7-2 and TRBJ1-1, with D perhaps TRBD1 (5 bases). This CDR3 is built from 15 residues. Trimming stripped 2 bases from V and 0 bases from J, with 10 bases between. Looked up from germline, CDR1 is SGHTA and CDR2 is FQGNSA. Full variable domain (missing parts from reference TRBV7-2 and TRBJ1-1): GAGVSQSPSNKVTEKGKDVELRCDPISGHTALYWYRQSLGQGLEFLIYFQGNSAPDKSGLPSDRFSAERTGGSVSTLTIQRTQQEDSAVYLCASSLRKGMNTEAFFGQGTRLTVV.

This chain links TRBV20-1 with TRBJ1-2; D is perhaps TRBD1 (5 bases). The CDR3 loop spans 11 amino acids. V lost 5 bases and J 6 bases, leaving 10 bases between the germline ends. Germline CDR1 is DFQATT and CDR2 is SNEGSKA (reference sequence). The CDR3 region has the DNA TGCAGTGCTCGACAGAGGAATGGCTACACCTTC. Its translation: CSARQRNGYTF.

CDR3 amino acids: CASSVDGGSYGYTF. Here the CDR3 DNA reads TGTGCCAGCAGCGTAGACGGCGGATCCTATGGCTACACCTTC. The rearrangement links TRBV9 to TRBJ1-2; D remains unclear. The CDR3 length is 14 residues. Germline CDR1 SGDLS, CDR2 YYNGEE. Between the trimmed V and J ends, which lost 0 bases and 4 bases, there was a span of 10 bases.

The V gene is TRBV30, the J gene TRBJ1-6; possible D gene TRBD1, 5 bases. Germline V gene sequence: CDR1 GTSNPN, CDR2 SVGIG (reference sequence). The CDR3 is made up of 14 amino acids. Trimming left V 3 bases short and J 9 bases short, with 15 bases between. The CDR3: CAWSWDSEISPLHF. The CDR3 DNA sequence: TGTGCCTGGAGCTGGGACTCCGAGATTTCACCCCTCCACTTT.

This clone was recorded once. The chain uses TRBV6-1 and TRBJ2-5, with 9 nucleotides matching TRBD2. The J call may be wrong; the DNA end is better matched by TRBJ2-7. In germline, CDR1 is MNHNS, CDR2 SASEGT. This CDR3 has 17 amino acids. CDR3 coding DNA: TGTGCCAGCAGTGTCGATAGCGGGGGTCAAAGCTCCTACGAGCAGTACTTC. Its translation is CASSVDSGGQSSYEQYF.

This chain connects TRBV19 to TRBJ1-1; 7 positions match TRBD1. V gave up 3 bases and J gave up 6 bases; unmatched junction bases: 16. The CDR3 spans 17 residues. Germline V gene lookup returns CDR1 LNHDA and CDR2 SQIVND (reference sequence). The CDR3 coding sequence is TGTGCCAGTAGTATGTCTGGACAGGCTCTCGGGGGGGCTGAAGCTTTCTTT. The encoded protein is CASSMSGQALGGAEAFF.

The chain uses TRBV5-5 and TRBJ2-4; 7 bases match TRBD1. Looked up from germline, CDR1 is SGHKS and CDR2 is YYEKEE (reference sequence). With 6 bases clipped from V and 3 bases from J, the junction kept 6 bases outside the gene matches. The CDR3 extends over 14 amino acids. Here the CDR3 DNA reads TGTGCCAGCACAACCGGGACAGACAAAAACATTCAGTACTTC. Translating gives CASTTGTDKNIQYF.

There are a few counts of this clone. The chain combines TRBV7-9 with TRBJ2-7; TRBD1 matches at 8 bases. The germline gives CDR1 SEHNR, CDR2 FQNEAQ (reference sequence). The junction had 6 bases not matched to a gene; V was cut back by 5 bases and J by 6 bases. The length of the CDR3 is 13 residues. The CDR3 sequence is CASSLGGTGEQYF. The CDR3 region has the DNA TGTGCCAGCAGCCTAGGCGGGACAGGCGAGCAGTACTTC.

This clone turned up a few times. The chain has TRBV28 and TRBJ1-2; D perhaps matches TRBD1 (5 bases). Germline CDR1 reads MDHEN; CDR2 reads SYDVKM. The CDR3 has 13 amino acids. Trimming removed 3 bases from V and 7 bases from J, with 12 bases in between. The CDR3 DNA sequence: TGTGCCAGCAGTTTGGGGGGACGCGGTGGCTACACCTTC. This gives the protein CASSLGGRGGYTF.

This clone was seen only a few times. The chain employs TRBV20-1 and TRBJ1-2, with D tentatively TRBD1 (6 bases). Germline CDR1 reads DFQATT; CDR2 reads SNEGSKA (reference sequence). This CDR3 spans 10 amino acids. This chain's CDR3 is CSDRSYGYTF. In DNA, the CDR3 is TGCAGCGACAGGAGCTATGGCTACACCTTC.

The V gene is TRBV4-1, the J gene TRBJ1-2, with 9 bases identical to TRBD1. In germline, CDR1 is MGHRA, CDR2 YSYEKL. The CDR3 is 19 residues long. V was clipped by 0 bases and J by 4 bases; unmatched bases: 15. The CDR3 DNA follows: TGCGCCAGCAGCCAAGACGCGGAACAGGGGGCGCGGAAGCCCTATGGCTACACCTTC. Its protein product is CASSQDAEQGARKPYGYTF.

V gene TRBV14 combines with J gene TRBJ2-1; the match to TRBD2 covers 9 bases. The CDR3 sequence is 19 residues long. Losses at the gene ends were 3 bases for V and 6 bases for J; bases not matched to a gene: 18. Germline V gene data show CDR1 as SGHDN and CDR2 as FVKESK. The CDR3 region is CASSHLPGRERGAINEQFF. In DNA, the CDR3 is TGTGCCAGCAGCCATCTACCCGGTCGGGAGCGGGGGGCTATCAATGAGCAGTTCTTC.

The gene calls are TRBV11-2 and TRBJ2-1, with 9 bases aligning to TRBD2. Germline CDR1 is SGHAT and CDR2 is FQNNGV. J gave up 7 bases and V 8 bases, and 18 bases lay outside the gene matches. The CDR3 length is 17 residues. The DNA of the CDR3 is TGTGCCAGCCCCGGGACTAGCTGGGGGGCGGGTGGAAATGAGCAGTTCTTC. It translates to CASPGTSWGAGGNEQFF.

The chain uses TRBV5-4 and TRBJ2-7; a possible D gene is TRBD2 (6 bases). Germline loops: CDR1 SGHNT, CDR2 YYREEE (reference sequence). The CDR3 has 18 residues. V was clipped by 3 bases and J by 1 base, with 23 bases between them. CDR3 in DNA: TGTGCCAGCAGCTATAAGACTAGGCCCTCGGTGTGGTCCTACGAGCAGTACTTC. It translates to CASSYKTRPSVWSYEQYF.

The gene calls are TRBV29-1 and TRBJ1-2; TRBD1 matches at 7 bases. The CDR3 spans 14 residues. Germline V gives CDR1 SQVTM, CDR2 ANQGSEA. V shed 3 bases and J 3 bases; nucleotides not matched to a gene: 7. The CDR3 region is CSVEIQGLDYGYTF. The CDR3 DNA follows: TGCAGCGTTGAGATACAGGGGTTAGACTATGGCTACACCTTC.

This chain uses TRBV2 with TRBJ2-1; D ambiguous. The CDR3 spans 16 residues. The V end was cut by 2 bases, the J end by 3 bases, with 14 bases between. Germline values: CDR1 SNHLY, CDR2 FYNNEI. The CDR3 nucleotides read TGTGCCAGCAGTGAATCTTTTTTGCTCGGCTACAATGAGCAGTTCTTC. It translates to CASSESFLLGYNEQFF.

Concerning this clone: Other nucleotide sequences in the sample specify the same CDR3. CDR3 in DNA: TGTGCCAGCAGCCTTGGGGGGGACTATGGCTACACCTTC. It translates to CASSLGGDYGYTF. V gene TRBV7-2 combines with J gene TRBJ1-2, with TRBD1 as a possible D gene (5 bases). The CDR3 extends over 13 amino acids. The ends were cut back, 5 bases at V and 3 bases at J, with 10 bases in the middle. In germline, CDR1 is SGHTA, CDR2 FQGNSA.

This sequence joins TRBV5-1 and TRBJ1-6; a possible D gene is TRBD1 (5 bases). Trimming took 0 bases from V and 10 from J, leaving 14 bases between them. Looked up from germline, CDR1 is SGHRS and CDR2 is YFSETQ. The CDR3 is 15 amino acids. The CDR3 bases are TGCGCCAGCAGCTTGGTCGAAGGGGTACGGTCACCCCTCCACTTT. Its protein is CASSLVEGVRSPLHF. Complete variable domain (other parts from reference TRBV5-1 and TRBJ1-6): KAGVTQTPRYLIKTRGQQVTLSCSPISGHRSVSWYQQTPGQGLQFLFEYFSETQRNKGNFPGRFSGRQFSNSRSEMNVSTLELGDSALYLCASSLVEGVRSPLHFGNGTRLTVT.

This chain links TRBV28 with TRBJ1-6; no clear D gene. Germline assignment: CDR1 MDHEN and CDR2 SYDVKM. V lost 6 bases and J 10 bases, leaving 22 bases between the germline ends. The CDR3 is made up of 16 amino acids. The CDR3 DNA reads as TGTGCCAGCAGCCTATTAATCCCCCCAGGATCCTCACCCCTCCACTTT. Translation: CASSLLIPPGSSPLHF.

This clone was counted a few times. The chain uses TRBV12-5 and TRBJ1-5, with D possibly being TRBD1 (6 bases). The CDR3 contains 18 residues. CDR1 LGHNT and CDR2 FRNRAP come from the germline V gene. With 4 bases removed from V and 4 bases from J, the gap between germline ends came to 23 bases. For the CDR3, the DNA is TGTGCTAGTGGTTCAACCACGGACAGATCGAGGTGGAATCAGCCCCAGCATTTT. The encoded protein is CASGSTTDRSRWNQPQHF.